Sequencing of this T cell receptor beta chain was carried out in a study of response to subunit inactivated influenza vaccine. TCRdb itself ran the RT-PCR reads through MiXCR, one entry per CDR3 protein. The sample consists of around 580,000 distinct CDR3 sequences, 14% of them appearing once. Overall study results and limits: Authors suggested each seasonal influenza vaccination recruits few new T cells.

The CDR3 totals 15 residues. Germline CDR1 reads SGHRS; CDR2 reads YFSETQ. With 4 bases removed from V and 0 bases from J, the gap between germline ends came to 13 bases. Concerning this clonotype: Its cognate antigen is unknown.

The TCR comes from a man between 45 and 60 years old who received an inactivated influenza vaccine. V and J are TRBV5-1 and TRBJ2-5; maybe TRBD1 (5 bases). Material: PBMCs from blood, obtained 11 to 12 days after vaccination. The CDR3 region has the DNA TGCGCCAGCAGCCCACGACAGACGTACCAAGAGACCCAGTACTTC. It codes for CASSPRQTYQETQYF. Full variable domain (rest looked up from reference TRBV5-1 and TRBJ2-5): KAGVTQTPRYLIKTRGQQVTLSCSPISGHRSVSWYQQTPGQGLQFLFEYFSETQRNKGNFPGRFSGRQFSNSRSEMNVSTLELGDSALYLCASSPRQTYQETQYFGPGTRLLVL.